This T cell receptor (beta chain) was sequenced during a study of blood T cell repertoires in COVID-19. Study details: PBMCs, B-cell-depleted T cells, or T cells were the source of the cDNA or gDNA that made up the material.

The V gene lost 4 bases and the J gene lost 6 bases, with 15 bases spanning the gap. The CDR3 covers 14 residues. From germline, CDR1 is LNHDA and CDR2 SQIVND (reference sequence). As processed by the authors: Reference gene primer amplification gave estimated nucleated cell counts. Sequenced by immunoSEQ multiplex PCR; TCRdb stores in-frame clones only, minus some. Clonal size and the V and J genes are those of that table, whereas D and trimming came from the DNA. The table has around 290,000 clones, more than 85% seen once. Only one count was recorded for this clone. The chain joins TRBV19 to TRBJ1-2; tentative D call: TRBD1 (5 bases). The sequence was collected from a woman in her 30s with COVID-19, enrolled during active disease. What was sequenced was peripheral blood. The DNA for the CDR3 is TGTGCCAGTAGTAAGGGCAGGGACTCGGATGGCTACACCTTC. Its translation: CASSKGRDSDGYTF.